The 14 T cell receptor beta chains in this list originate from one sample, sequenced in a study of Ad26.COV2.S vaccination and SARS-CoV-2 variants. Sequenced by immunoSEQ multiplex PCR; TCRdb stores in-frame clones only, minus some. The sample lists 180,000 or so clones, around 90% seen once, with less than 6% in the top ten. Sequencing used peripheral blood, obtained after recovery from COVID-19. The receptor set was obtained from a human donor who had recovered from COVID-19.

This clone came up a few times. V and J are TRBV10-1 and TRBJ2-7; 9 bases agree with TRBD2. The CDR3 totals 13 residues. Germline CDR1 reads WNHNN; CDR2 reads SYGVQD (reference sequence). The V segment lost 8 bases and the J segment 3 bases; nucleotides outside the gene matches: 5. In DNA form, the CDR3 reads TGCGCCAGCCAACTAGCGGGCAACTACGAGCAGTACTTC. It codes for CASQLAGNYEQYF.

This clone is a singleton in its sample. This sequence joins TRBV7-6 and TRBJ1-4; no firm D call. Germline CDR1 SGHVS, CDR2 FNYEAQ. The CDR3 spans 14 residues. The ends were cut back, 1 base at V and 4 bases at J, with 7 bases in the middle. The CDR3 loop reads CASSLERVNEKLFF. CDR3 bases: TGTGCCAGCAGCTTAGAGCGCGTTAATGAAAAACTGTTTTTT.

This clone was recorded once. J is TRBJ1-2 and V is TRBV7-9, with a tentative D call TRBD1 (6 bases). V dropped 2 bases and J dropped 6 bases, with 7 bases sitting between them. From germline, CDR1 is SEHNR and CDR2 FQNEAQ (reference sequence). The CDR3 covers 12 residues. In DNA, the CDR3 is TGTGCCAGCAGCTTAAGACAGGATGGCTACACCTTC. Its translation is CASSLRQDGYTF.

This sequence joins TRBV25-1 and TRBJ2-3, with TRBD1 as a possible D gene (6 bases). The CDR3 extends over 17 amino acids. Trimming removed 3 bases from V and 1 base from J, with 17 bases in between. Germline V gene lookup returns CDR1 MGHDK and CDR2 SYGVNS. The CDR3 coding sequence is TGTGCCAGCAGTGAGGGGGCCTTCTCCCGGGGCACAGATACGCAGTATTTT. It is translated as CASSEGAFSRGTDTQYF.

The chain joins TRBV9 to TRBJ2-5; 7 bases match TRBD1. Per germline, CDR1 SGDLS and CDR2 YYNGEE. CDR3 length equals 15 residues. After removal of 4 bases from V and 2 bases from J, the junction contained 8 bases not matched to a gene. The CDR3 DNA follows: TGTGCCAGCAGCCCCACAGGGGCCCTTCAAGAGACCCAGTACTTC. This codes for CASSPTGALQETQYF.

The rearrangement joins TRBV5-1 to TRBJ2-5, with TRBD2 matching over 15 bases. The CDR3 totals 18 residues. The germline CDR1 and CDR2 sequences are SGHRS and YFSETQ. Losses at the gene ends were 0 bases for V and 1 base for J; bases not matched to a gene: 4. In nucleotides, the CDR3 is TGCGCCAGCAGCTTGGGTGGACTAGCGGGGGGGTTCCAAGAGACCCAGTACTTC. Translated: CASSLGGLAGGFQETQYF.

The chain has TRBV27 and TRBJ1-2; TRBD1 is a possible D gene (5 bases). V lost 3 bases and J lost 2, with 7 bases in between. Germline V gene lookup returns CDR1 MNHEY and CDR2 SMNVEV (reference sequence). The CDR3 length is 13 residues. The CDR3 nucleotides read TGTGCCAGCAGTTTTCGGGGGAACTATGGCTACACCTTC. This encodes CASSFRGNYGYTF.

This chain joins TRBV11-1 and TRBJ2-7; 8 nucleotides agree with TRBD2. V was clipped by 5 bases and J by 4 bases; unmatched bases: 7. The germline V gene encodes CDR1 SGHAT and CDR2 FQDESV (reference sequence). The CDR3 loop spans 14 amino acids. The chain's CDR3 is CASSAGLGLYEQYF. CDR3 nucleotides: TGTGCCAGCAGCGCGGGACTAGGACTGTACGAGCAGTACTTC. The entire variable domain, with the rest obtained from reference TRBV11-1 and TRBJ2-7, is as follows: EAEVAQSPRYKITEKSQAVAFWCDPISGHATLYWYRQILGQGPELLVQFQDESVVDDSQLPKDRFSAERLKGVDSTLKIQPAELGDSAMYLCASSAGLGLYEQYFGPGTRLTVT.

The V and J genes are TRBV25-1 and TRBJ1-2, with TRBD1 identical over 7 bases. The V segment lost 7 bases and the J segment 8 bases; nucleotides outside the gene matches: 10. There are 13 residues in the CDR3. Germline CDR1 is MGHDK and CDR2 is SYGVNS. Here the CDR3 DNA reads TGTGCCAGCACCCTAGGGGGCGCGTCAGGCTACACCTTC. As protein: CASTLGGASGYTF.

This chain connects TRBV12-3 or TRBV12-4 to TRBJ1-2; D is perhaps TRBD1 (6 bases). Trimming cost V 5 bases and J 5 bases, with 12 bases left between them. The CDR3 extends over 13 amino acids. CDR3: CASSSRGGYGYTF. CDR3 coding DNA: TGTGCCAGCAGTAGTAGGGGGGGGTATGGCTACACCTTC.

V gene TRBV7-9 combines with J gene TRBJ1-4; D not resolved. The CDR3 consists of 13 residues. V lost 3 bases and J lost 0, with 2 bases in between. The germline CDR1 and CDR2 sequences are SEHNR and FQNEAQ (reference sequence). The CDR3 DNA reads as TGTGCCAGCAGCTTGGCAACTAATGAAAAACTGTTTTTT. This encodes CASSLATNEKLFF.

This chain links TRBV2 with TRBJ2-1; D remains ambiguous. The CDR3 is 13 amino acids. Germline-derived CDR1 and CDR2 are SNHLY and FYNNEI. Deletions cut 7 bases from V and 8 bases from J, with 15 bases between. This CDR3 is CASTRWLNDEQFF. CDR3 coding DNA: TGTGCCAGCACCCGGTGGCTAAATGATGAGCAGTTCTTC. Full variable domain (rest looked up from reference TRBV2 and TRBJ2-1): EPEVTQTPSHQVTQMGQEVILRCVPISNHLYFYWYRQILGQKVEFLVSFYNNEISEKSEIFDDQFSVERPDGSNFTLKIRSTKLEDSAMYFCASTRWLNDEQFFGPGTRLTVL.

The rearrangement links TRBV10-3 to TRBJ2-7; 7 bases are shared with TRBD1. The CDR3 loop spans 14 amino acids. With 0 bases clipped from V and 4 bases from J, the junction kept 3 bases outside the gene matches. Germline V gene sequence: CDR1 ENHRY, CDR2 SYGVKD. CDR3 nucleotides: TGTGCCATCAGTGAGTCGACAGGGCGGTACGAGCAGTACTTC. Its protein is CAISESTGRYEQYF.

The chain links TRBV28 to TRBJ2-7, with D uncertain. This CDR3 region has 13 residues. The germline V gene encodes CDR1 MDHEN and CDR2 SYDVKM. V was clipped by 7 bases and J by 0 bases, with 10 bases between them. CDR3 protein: CASIQSNSYEQYF. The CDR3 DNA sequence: TGTGCCAGCATTCAGAGTAACTCCTACGAGCAGTACTTC.